Included here is one TCR beta chain sequence, with context. These data come from a study of OX40 agonist ivuxolimab in advanced cancers. Study-wide background: While on treatment, patients had intravenous ivuxolimab at 0.01 to 10 mg/kg every 2 weeks.

Data came from immunoSEQ multiplex PCR; TCRdb stores just in-frame clones and leaves some out. The sample lists 27,000 or so clones, 65% to 90% occurring once. CDR3 size: 15 residues. The V gene end was trimmed by 4 bases and the J gene end by 7 bases; junction bases not matched to a gene: 6. CDR1 and CDR2 from the germline V gene are SGHRS and YFSETQ. The chain carries TRBV5-1 and TRBJ2-2; 11 bases map to TRBD1. This clonotype was sampled from an adult with an advanced solid tumor such as melanoma, head and neck, liver or kidney cancer. The sequenced sample was CD4+ or CD8+ T cells sorted from blood, obtained in a trial of the OX40 agonist ivuxolimab. The CDR3, as DNA: TGCGCCAGCAGCCTGGGACAGGGGGGATTCGGGGAGCTGTTTTTT. This codes for CASSLGQGGFGELFF. The whole variable domain, filled in from reference TRBV5-1 and TRBJ2-2, reads KAGVTQTPRYLIKTRGQQVTLSCSPISGHRSVSWYQQTPGQGLQFLFEYFSETQRNKGNFPGRFSGRQFSNSRSEMNVSTLELGDSALYLCASSLGQGGFGELFFGEGSRLTVL.